This TCR beta chain was profiled in a study of OX40 agonist ivuxolimab in advanced cancers. Broadly, across the study: Ivuxolimab was an agonistic, fully human IgG2 monoclonal antibody directed against OX40 (CD134), a costimulatory receptor. Among the roughly 54 dose-escalation patients, about 19 had hepatocellular carcinoma, 15 or so melanoma, 9 renal cell carcinoma and 9 head and neck cancer. Patients were allowed to have had prior anti-PD-1, anti-PD-L1 or anti-CTLA-4 therapy, and around two fifths of the dose-escalation patients had been treated with checkpoint inhibitors. Intravenous ivuxolimab was administered to patients every 2 weeks at six dose levels: 0.01, 0.1, 0.3, 1.5, 3 and 10 mg/kg. In the dose-escalation cohort, 82.7% of patients were male, and the mean age was about 55 years, with a range of about 23 to 85. The paper reports the monotherapy dose-escalation portion (N = 52 patients) of the phase I ivuxolimab trial. Partial responses were achieved by three dose-escalation patients, of whom one had hepatocellular carcinoma and two had cutaneous melanoma. Peripheral TCRbeta sequencing aimed to test whether ivuxolimab altered TCR sequence diversity and caused clonal T-cell expansion.

The trial excluded patients who had a history of autoimmune disease or who were on systemic immunosuppression. Peripheral blood for TCR sequencing was collected from all dose cohorts at baseline, on cycle 4 day 1, and on cycle 7 day 1. Samples were obtained from an open-label, multicenter, first-in-human phase I dose-escalation trial of ivuxolimab. The trial enrolled adults with locally advanced or metastatic head and neck squamous cell, hepatocellular, melanoma or renal cell carcinoma. Before TCR sequencing, CD4+ T cells and CD8+ T cells from peripheral blood were sorted into separate populations. As for this clone: Its antigen is still unknown. Base-call qualities are not available, and no considerably larger clone is one nucleotide away.

Genomic DNA was isolated from the sorted cells so that the TCRbeta CDR3 region could be sequenced. The immunoSEQ Assay was used for sequencing of TCRbeta CDR3 regions. TCRdb holds this immuneACCESS table with in-frame rearrangements only. Some clones are missing; in checked studies, unresolved V genes explain under half, and the rest has no known cause. Counted in this sample were about 89,000 clones; about 82% of them appeared once. The ten largest make up 6.5% of the sample. The study at large found these results: On average, CD8+ T cells showed more expanded clones than CD4+ T cells after ivuxolimab. Low levels of normalized T-cell clonal expansion were also shown by some nonresponding patients. Partial responders in the 0.1-3.0 mg/kg groups had among the lowest normalized peripheral clonal expansion, especially among CD8+ T cells. Antigen specificity was not determined for the clonally expanded peripheral T cells. At doses of 0.1 to 3.0 mg/kg, clonal expansion of both CD4+ and CD8+ T cells in blood was seen between baseline and week 6.

This sequence originates from an adult with an advanced solid tumor such as melanoma, head and neck, liver or kidney cancer. The starting material was CD4+ or CD8+ T cells sorted from blood, obtained in a trial of the OX40 agonist ivuxolimab.

The nucleotide sequence reads as follows: TGTGCCGTCAGGGGGGCAGGCCTCAATCAGCCCCAGCATTTT. This sequence encodes CAVRGAGLNQPQHF. In this chain, TRBV6-1 is recombined with TRBJ1-5; 7 bases in the middle match TRBD1. Trimming takes 11 bases off V and 3 bases off J; junction bases not matched to a gene: 10. According to the germline V gene, CDR1 reads MNHNS and CDR2 reads SASEGT. The CDR3, cysteine through phenylalanine, is 14 amino acids long. Only CDR3 DNA is held: 42 bases, read in frame from base 1.